A selection of T cell receptor beta chains follows, all from one sample in a study of T cell responses to AZD1222 COVID-19 vaccine. Sequencing used immunoSEQ multiplex PCR; TCRdb keeps in-frame clones, though not all of them. The data hold approximately 70,000 clones, with 88% observed a single time. The source material was peripheral blood, sampled 28 days after the second dose of the MenACWY control vaccine. The receptor set was obtained from an adult who received the MenACWY meningococcal vaccine as a control. Each CDR3 is given with its conserved first and last residue. Fields, in order: V gene, clone size, D gene, J gene, CDR3 protein, CDR3 DNA. A D gene is named only where the DNA matches it firmly. Clone size, where shown, is once, few, many, or a class for clones that have expanded.

TRBV3-1/TRBV3-2,-,-,TRBJ1-4,CASSQDGAGGREKLFF,TGTGCCAGCAGCCAAGATGGCGCGGGGGGCCGCGAAAAACTGTTTTTT
TRBV29-1,-,TRBD1,TRBJ1-2,CSAIQGDYGYTF,TGCAGCGCCATCCAGGGGGACTATGGCTACACCTTC
TRBV29-1,-,-,TRBJ1-2,CSVFPLTANYGYTF,TGCAGCGTTTTTCCGTTAACCGCAAACTATGGCTACACCTTC
TRBV19,-,-,TRBJ2-1,CASSILRENEQFF,TGTGCCAGTAGTATTCTTAGAGAGAATGAGCAGTTCTTC
TRBV5-4,-,-,TRBJ1-2,CASSRGSSQANYGYTF,TGTGCCAGCTCCCGGGGAAGTTCCCAAGCTAACTATGGCTACACCTTC
TRBV28,-,TRBD1,TRBJ2-2,CASSLPTGAGELFF,TGTGCCAGCAGTTTACCGACAGGGGCCGGGGAGCTGTTTTTT
TRBV29-1,-,-,TRBJ1-1,CSAGLGMDTEAFF,TGCAGCGCCGGTTTGGGGATGGACACTGAAGCTTTCTTT
TRBV18,-,-,TRBJ1-4,CASSPFEPGSTNEKLFF,TGTGCCAGCTCACCATTCGAACCGGGCTCAACTAATGAAAAACTGTTTTTT
TRBV2,-,TRBD1,TRBJ1-5,CASSATGGNYQPQHF,TGTGCCAGCAGTGCTACAGGGGGCAATTATCAGCCCCAGCATTTT
TRBV5-4,once,TRBD1,TRBJ1-2,CASSLRGGDYGYTF,TGTGCCAGCAGCTTGCGAGGGGGCGACTATGGCTACACCTTC
TRBV6-5,-,TRBD1,TRBJ2-2,CASRYRGPSDTGELFF,TGTGCCAGCAGATACAGGGGGCCTTCGGACACCGGGGAGCTGTTTTTT
TRBV7-3,-,-,TRBJ1-6,CASSSDNSPLHF,TGTGCCAGCAGCTCCGATAATTCACCCCTCCACTTT
TRBV5-1,-,-,TRBJ1-2,CASRKEGDNYGYTF,TGCGCCAGTCGGAAAGAGGGGGACAACTATGGCTACACCTTC
TRBV27,-,-,TRBJ2-6,CASSTSPVLEFSGANVLTF,TGTGCCAGCAGCACCTCCCCGGTTCTTGAGTTCTCTGGGGCCAACGTCCTGACTTTC
TRBV19,-,-,TRBJ2-7,CASSPDYYEQYF,TGTGCCAGTAGTCCCGATTACTACGAGCAGTACTTC